These 8 T cell receptor beta chains were all obtained from the same sample, sequenced in a study of blood T cell repertoires in COVID-19. Measured with immunoSEQ multiplex PCR; TCRdb has only the in-frame clones, and not every one. The sample has 200,000 to 250,000 clones; 80% are singletons. The material sequenced was peripheral blood. The receptors were gathered from a human donor in a cohort sampled during active COVID-19.

The chain couples TRBV18 to TRBJ2-1; D is possibly TRBD2 (6 bases). V shed 3 bases and J shed 9 bases, with 24 bases lying between them. Per the germline V gene, CDR1 is KGHSH and CDR2 is LQKENI. The length of the CDR3 is 17 residues. CDR3 protein: CASSPYASSARESEQFF. CDR3 nucleotides: TGTGCCAGCTCACCCTACGCATCTAGCGCGCGGGAAAGTGAGCAGTTCTTC.

The chain joins TRBV5-5 to TRBJ1-5, with 8 bases matching TRBD1. The V and J ends lost 0 bases and 2 bases, in that order; junction bases with no gene match: 7. There are 17 residues in the CDR3. The germline V gene has CDR1 SGHKS and CDR2 YYEKEE (reference sequence). As DNA, the CDR3 is TGTGCCAGCAGCTTGGATCCCAGGGGGCTAGGCAATCAGCCCCAGCATTTT. This encodes CASSLDPRGLGNQPQHF. Using reference TRBV5-5 and TRBJ1-5 for the parts outside the CDR3, the full variable domain is DAGVTQSPTHLIKTRGQQVTLRCSPISGHKSVSWYQQVLGQGPQFIFQYYEKEERGRGNFPDRFSARQFPNYSSELNVNALLLGDSALYLCASSLDPRGLGNQPQHFGDGTRLSIL.

V usage is TRBV29-1 and J usage is TRBJ1-1, with D uncertain. Germline V gene sequence: CDR1 SQVTM, CDR2 ANQGSEA. This CDR3 spans 12 amino acids. The V and J ends lost 7 bases and 4 bases respectively, with 13 bases between them. Written as DNA, the CDR3 is TGCAGCGCTCGGCACGCGGGCACTGAAGCTTTCTTT. This codes for CSARHAGTEAFF.

Written as DNA, the CDR3 is TGTGCCAGCAGTTTCCAGGGAGGCGAAATTTTGTACGAGCAGTACTTC. Translated: CASSFQGGEILYEQYF. This chain connects TRBV28 to TRBJ2-7; D might be TRBD2 (6 bases). CDR1 is MDHEN, CDR2 SYDVKM, per germline. This CDR3 spans 16 amino acids. The V and J ends lost 3 bases and 4 bases respectively, with 19 bases between them.

The V gene is TRBV30, the J gene TRBJ1-2, with 8 bases matching TRBD1. This CDR3 has 12 amino acids. The trim removed 1 base at V and 13 bases at J, leaving 8 bases unmatched. In germline, CDR1 is GTSNPN, CDR2 SVGIG (reference sequence). This CDR3 reads CAWSGQGAPGTF. For the CDR3, the DNA is TGTGCCTGGAGTGGGCAGGGGGCACCCGGCACCTTC.

V usage is TRBV6-5 and J usage is TRBJ1-2, with D possibly being TRBD1 (6 bases). Germline-derived CDR1 and CDR2 are MNHEY and SVGAGI. The ends were cut back, 0 bases at V and 8 bases at J, with 7 bases in the middle. This CDR3 region has 12 residues. The CDR3 here is CASSYSGTGYTF. As DNA, the CDR3 is TGTGCCAGCAGTTACTCAGGGACAGGCTACACCTTC.

The gene calls are TRBV6-5 and TRBJ1-1, with 10 bases identical to TRBD1. This CDR3 contains 14 residues. The germline V gene has CDR1 MNHEY and CDR2 SVGAGI. After removal of 5 bases from V and 4 bases from J, the junction contained 4 bases not matched to a gene. CDR3: CASSRDRGSTEAFF. CDR3 coding DNA: TGTGCCAGCAGTAGGGACAGGGGAAGCACTGAAGCTTTCTTT.

The V call is TRBV9, the J call TRBJ1-2; D unresolved. The CDR3 totals 15 residues. Germline V gene lookup returns CDR1 SGDLS and CDR2 YYNGEE. V shed 4 bases and J shed 8 bases, with 21 bases lying between them. CDR3 sequence: CASSPDGVLRGGYTF. The CDR3 nucleotides read TGTGCCAGCAGCCCCGACGGGGTTCTTCGAGGAGGCTACACCTTC.